The sequence of this TCR beta chain was determined in a study of blood T cell repertoires in COVID-19 (TCRdb year 2020). The study in broad terms: The collaborator samples originated in the United States, Italy and Spain and spanned the acute and convalescent phases of COVID-19. The prospective study material was composed of cDNA or gDNA derived from T cells, B-cell-depleted T cells, or PBMCs. The dataset comprised deeply sampled blood TCRbeta repertoires from subjects exposed to, actively infected with, or recovered from COVID-19. The repertoires were released in a freely available public database meant as a resource for research on the immune response to SARS-CoV-2. The samples were drawn from two sources: the first 160 participants of the ongoing ImmuneRACE study, and 1,000 to 1,500 subjects contributed by 6 global collaborators. Nearly every sample came with metadata listing a de-identified subject ID, COVID-19 status, age in years and sex. HLA class I and class II types, where available, came from metadata supplied by the sample provider rather than from assay-based typing.

A remark on this clone: Its antigen has not been determined. No base-level quality is on record; no much larger clone is a single base apart.

The collaborating institutions used their own protocols to collect whole blood in K2EDTA tubes. For TCRbeta analysis, collaborator samples were shipped as frozen whole blood, as isolated PBMCs, or as DNA extracted from either sample type. The immunoSEQ Assay, a bias-controlled multiplex PCR, was used to amplify TCRbeta CDR3 regions from genomic DNA. In the original analysis: Within the assay, amplification of reference gene primers was used to estimate how many nucleated cells each sample contained. To quantify the absolute abundance of each unique TCRbeta CDR3 rearrangement, sequence reads were collapsed and filtered. Productive Simpson clonality was computed per sample as the square root of Simpson's diversity index over productive rearrangements. TCRdb stores this immuneACCESS table with in-frame sequences only. Part of the clones is absent; in the studies checked, under half of the shortfall reflects unresolved V genes, and no reason is known for the rest. The V and J calls and clone size were taken over from that table, and D and trimming were inferred from the DNA. The sample table lists more than 70,000 clones, about 88% of them with a count of one. About 17% of the sample belongs to the ten largest clones.

From its cysteine to its phenylalanine, the CDR3 spans 16 amino acids. The entry retains the CDR3 DNA only, 48 bases that are in frame from base 1. CDR1 MDHEN and CDR2 SYDVKM are derived from the germline V gene. Trimming leaves V shorter by 6 bases and J shorter by 3 bases, with the junction holding 10 bases beyond the gene matches. The paper's findings and limits, for the study overall: Clinical and demographic metadata were provided uncurated, with the amount varying by source and participant.

Recombination linked TRBV28 to TRBJ1-2, with 10 junctional bases fitting TRBD1. The specimen sequenced was peripheral blood. The sequence was obtained from a woman older than 75 with acute or convalescent COVID-19. DNA sequence: TGTGCCAGCAGCGCAGGGACAGGGGCCCTGGACTATGGCTACACCTTC. Its product reads: CASSAGTGALDYGYTF.